This TCR beta chain was sequenced in a study of T cells after yellow fever vaccination. The CDR3 consists of 15 residues. Germline loops: CDR1 SGHNT, CDR2 YYREEE (reference sequence). The germline V and J ends were trimmed by 0 bases and 4 bases, with 12 bases remaining between them. Study conclusions and caveats: Though it reached lower strength, the secondary response hit its peak faster, day 5 versus 15. Some clonotypes, a small share, were shared between CD4 and CD8 compartments. A large majority of primary-vaccination clones showed up again after the booster (just under 97% CD4, 85% to 90% CD8).

TCRdb reanalysed the 5' RACE reads using MiXCR and keeps one entry per CDR3 protein. The repertoire holds some 240,000 distinct CDR3 sequences, with about 3.9% as singletons. This clonotype was seen a few times. Its antigen is unknown. The specimen comprised PBMCs, sampled 15 days after the yellow fever booster vaccination. The TCR sequence derives from a young man who received the YFV17D yellow fever vaccine. The genes are TRBV5-4 and TRBJ2-3; TRBD2 is a possible D gene (5 bases). Here the CDR3 DNA reads TGTGCCAGCAGCTTGGTTTTGGCTAGCTCAGATACGCAGTATTTT. Translation: CASSLVLASSDTQYF.